These T cell receptor beta chains were read from a single sample in a study of cytomegalovirus exposure and HLA in healthy donors. The assay was immunoSEQ multiplex PCR, and TCRdb's table has in-frame clones only and misses some. The sample has roughly 120,000 clones; around three quarters are singletons. Material: PBMCs. These receptors were taken from a woman in her fifties or sixties in good health and CMV-seropositive. Each CDR3 is given with its conserved first and last residue. The order of the fields is D gene, V gene, clone size, J gene, CDR3 protein, CDR3 DNA. D genes are given only for firm matches. The size entry is marked missing in some rows and otherwise reads once, few, many or a size class.

>.|TRBV4-1|.|TRBJ2-6
CASAQGRQGRAGANVLTF
TGCGCCAGCGCCCAGGGCCGGCAGGGAAGGGCTGGGGCCAACGTCCTGACTTTC
>.|TRBV5-4|.|TRBJ1-4
CASSLDRSNEKLFF
TGTGCCAGCAGCTTGGACAGAAGCAATGAAAAACTGTTTTTT
>.|TRBV4-3|.|TRBJ1-2
CASSQGHNYGYTF
TGCGCCAGCAGCCAAGGGCATAACTATGGCTACACCTTC
>.|TRBV19|.|TRBJ1-6
CASSMRGFYTLHF
TGTGCCAGTAGTATGAGGGGGTTTTACACCCTCCACTTT
>.|TRBV9|.|TRBJ2-3
CASSVGSGVGTDTQYF
TGTGCCAGCAGCGTAGGTTCGGGGGTTGGCACAGATACGCAGTATTTT
>.|TRBV5-4|few|TRBJ1-1
CASSFTPGWTRYYKTEAFF
TGTGCCAGCAGCTTTACCCCGGGGTGGACGAGGTATTATAAGACTGAAGCTTTCTTT
>TRBD1|TRBV7-2|.|TRBJ2-1
CASSSQGYRGTVEQFF
TGTGCCAGCAGCTCACAAGGGTACAGGGGGACTGTTGAGCAGTTCTTC
>.|TRBV9|once|TRBJ2-1
CASSSRTGVGEQFF
TGTGCCAGCAGCTCTCGGACTGGGGTGGGTGAGCAGTTCTTC
>TRBD1|TRBV5-1|few|TRBJ1-4
CASSTGQGANEKLFF
TGCGCCAGCAGCACCGGACAGGGGGCCAATGAAAAACTGTTTTTT
>.|TRBV20-1|.|TRBJ1-2
CSARDRGGYTF
TGCAGTGCTAGGGACAGAGGAGGCTACACCTTC
>TRBD2|TRBV30|.|TRBJ2-5
CAWSGLAGGGETQYF
TGTGCCTGGAGTGGGCTAGCGGGGGGAGGAGAGACCCAGTACTTC
>TRBD1|TRBV4-3|.|TRBJ2-2
CASSRHSGTEISTGELFF
TGCGCCAGCAGCCGGCACTCCGGGACAGAAATAAGCACCGGGGAGCTGTTTTTT
>.|TRBV7-3|.|TRBJ2-1
CASSFGGSYNEQFF
TGTGCCAGCAGCTTTGGCGGATCCTACAATGAGCAGTTCTTC
>.|TRBV5-6|.|TRBJ1-2
CASSLVRDYGYTF
TGTGCCAGCAGCTTGGTCCGGGACTATGGCTACACCTTC
>TRBD1|TRBV5-4|.|TRBJ2-3
CASSPDRGTDTQYF
TGTGCCAGCAGTCCGGACAGGGGTACAGATACGCAGTATTTT
>TRBD2|TRBV30|.|TRBJ2-3
CAWVTRSGRGADTQYF
TGTGCCTGGGTGACACGTAGCGGGAGGGGTGCAGATACGCAGTATTTT
>TRBD2|TRBV19|.|TRBJ2-7
CASSLMTSGRAYEQYF
TGTGCCAGTAGTCTCATGACTAGCGGGAGGGCCTACGAGCAGTACTTC
>.|TRBV7-9|.|TRBJ2-1
CASSRDTLEQFF
TGTGCCAGCAGTCGGGACACACTTGAGCAGTTCTTC
>TRBD1|TRBV9|.|TRBJ1-1
CASSAHRGMDTEAFF
TGTGCCAGCAGCGCTCACAGGGGGATGGACACTGAAGCTTTCTTT
>TRBD1|TRBV29-1|once|TRBJ2-5
CSVKPRDRGYETQYF
TGCAGCGTCAAACCTCGGGACAGGGGATATGAGACCCAGTACTTC
>TRBD1|TRBV28|.|TRBJ1-1
CASSISGTGPAFF
TGTGCCAGCAGTATCTCCGGGACAGGGCCGGCTTTCTTT
>TRBD1|TRBV7-2|.|TRBJ1-2
CASSPGQEASYGYTF
TGTGCCAGCAGCCCGGGACAGGAGGCCTCCTATGGCTACACCTTC
>.|TRBV27|.|TRBJ2-2
CASSLSWESGELFF
TGTGCCAGCAGTTTATCGTGGGAGAGCGGGGAGCTGTTTTTT
>.|TRBV28|.|TRBJ2-3
CASRRSSLSTDTQYF
TGTGCCAGCAGGAGGAGCAGCCTAAGCACAGATACGCAGTATTTT
>.|TRBV6-4|.|TRBJ2-1
CASSEGGGEQFF
TGTGCCAGCAGTGAAGGAGGAGGTGAGCAGTTCTTC
>.|TRBV9|few|TRBJ1-6
CASSPWYLASNSPLHF
TGTGCCAGCAGCCCTTGGTATTTGGCCTCTAATTCACCCCTCCACTTT
>TRBD1|TRBV10-1|.|TRBJ2-1
CASSESRDRGKNEQFF
TGCGCCAGCAGTGAGTCGAGGGACAGGGGGAAAAATGAGCAGTTCTTC
>.|TRBV7-9|few|TRBJ2-1
CASSPLATSYNEQFF
TGTGCCAGCAGCCCCTTAGCGACCTCCTACAATGAGCAGTTCTTC
>.|TRBV11-2|once|TRBJ1-2
CASSLVSTNYGYTF
TGTGCCAGCAGCTTAGTTTCAACTAACTATGGCTACACCTTC
>.|TRBV7-9|.|TRBJ2-1
CASSPRGSSYNEQFF
TGTGCCAGCAGCCCCCGGGGTAGCTCCTACAATGAGCAGTTCTTC
>TRBD2|TRBV29-1|.|TRBJ2-7
CSVGRSGLLYEQYF
TGCAGCGTTGGAAGATCGGGACTATTGTACGAGCAGTACTTC
>TRBD1|TRBV5-1|.|TRBJ1-2
CASSFGQGEGYTF
TGCGCCAGCAGCTTTGGACAGGGAGAAGGCTACACCTTC
>TRBD2|TRBV4-3|few|TRBJ2-1
CASSQELAGGREQFF
TGCGCCAGCAGCCAAGAACTAGCGGGAGGACGGGAGCAGTTCTTC
>.|TRBV6-1|.|TRBJ2-1
CASSEGQLLNNEQFF
TGTGCCAGCAGTGAAGGACAGTTACTCAACAATGAGCAGTTCTTC
>.|TRBV27|.|TRBJ1-1
CASSLQGAGFVAFF
TGTGCCAGCAGTTTACAGGGTGCGGGATTCGTGGCTTTCTTT
>TRBD1|TRBV5-4|.|TRBJ2-7
CASSSGTAHSYEQYF
TGTGCCAGCAGCTCCGGGACAGCCCATTCCTACGAGCAGTACTTC
>TRBD1|TRBV19|.|TRBJ1-4
CATGQGGRDEKLFF
TGTGCCACCGGACAGGGCGGACGGGATGAAAAACTGTTTTTT
>TRBD1|TRBV29-1|.|TRBJ2-1
CSVGTGSDGGYNEQFF
TGCAGCGTCGGGACAGGGTCTGACGGGGGATACAATGAGCAGTTCTTC
>TRBD2|TRBV9|few|TRBJ2-7
CASSVGGSGDEQYF
TGTGCCAGCAGCGTAGGCGGGAGCGGAGACGAGCAGTACTTC
>.|TRBV28|.|TRBJ2-7
CASTLSSYEQYF
TGTGCCAGCACCCTTAGCTCCTACGAGCAGTACTTC
>.|TRBV6-5|.|TRBJ2-2
CASSYSVAGTGELFF
TGTGCCAGCAGTTACTCGGTTGCGGGTACCGGGGAGCTGTTTTTT
>.|TRBV11-2|.|TRBJ2-1
CASSSHFQTSDEQFF
TGTGCCAGCAGCTCACATTTTCAGACAAGTGATGAGCAGTTCTTC
>TRBD1|TRBV7-2|.|TRBJ1-4
CASSSQGSWRKLFF
TGTGCCAGCAGCTCACAGGGGTCCTGGCGGAAACTGTTTTTT
>.|TRBV7-3|.|TRBJ1-1
CASRRGQNTEAFF
TGTGCCAGCAGAAGGGGACAGAACACTGAAGCTTTCTTT
>.|TRBV5-1|.|TRBJ1-1
CASSLGSGNLDTEAFF
TGCGCCAGCAGCTTAGGGTCGGGGAACCTGGACACTGAAGCTTTCTTT